This T cell receptor beta chain was obtained from a study of blood T cell repertoires in COVID-19. Study summary: COVID-19 samples collected from the United States, Italy and Spain covered acute and convalescent phases. PBMCs, B-cell-depleted T cells, or T cells were the source of the cDNA or gDNA that made up the material.

Trimming took off 6 bases at V and 2 bases at J, with 13 bases between the two ends. In germline, CDR1 is MDHEN, CDR2 SYDVKM. This CDR3 has 14 residues. How the authors handled the data: Amplification of reference gene primers was used by the study to estimate nucleated cell counts. Profiled with immunoSEQ multiplex PCR; TCRdb holds only in-frame clones, not every one. V, J and clone size derive from that table, while D and trimming were established from the DNA sequence. The repertoire holds approximately 250,000 clones, with around four fifths as singletons. The sample was PBMCs or T cells enriched from blood (not recorded which). This clonotype was obtained from a man aged 25-45 years with acute COVID-19. V gene TRBV28 combines with J gene TRBJ1-1; D not certain. The CDR3 loop reads CASSHLTPNTEAFF. CDR3 nucleotide sequence: TGTGCCAGCAGCCATCTGACACCTAACACTGAAGCTTTCTTT. The full variable domain, in which reference TRBV28 and TRBJ1-1 provide the parts outside the CDR3, is DVKVTQSSRYLVKRTGEKVFLECVQDMDHENMFWYRQDPGLGLRLIYFSYDVKMKEKGDIPEGYSVSREKKERFSLILESASTNQTSMYLCASSHLTPNTEAFFGQGTRLTVV.